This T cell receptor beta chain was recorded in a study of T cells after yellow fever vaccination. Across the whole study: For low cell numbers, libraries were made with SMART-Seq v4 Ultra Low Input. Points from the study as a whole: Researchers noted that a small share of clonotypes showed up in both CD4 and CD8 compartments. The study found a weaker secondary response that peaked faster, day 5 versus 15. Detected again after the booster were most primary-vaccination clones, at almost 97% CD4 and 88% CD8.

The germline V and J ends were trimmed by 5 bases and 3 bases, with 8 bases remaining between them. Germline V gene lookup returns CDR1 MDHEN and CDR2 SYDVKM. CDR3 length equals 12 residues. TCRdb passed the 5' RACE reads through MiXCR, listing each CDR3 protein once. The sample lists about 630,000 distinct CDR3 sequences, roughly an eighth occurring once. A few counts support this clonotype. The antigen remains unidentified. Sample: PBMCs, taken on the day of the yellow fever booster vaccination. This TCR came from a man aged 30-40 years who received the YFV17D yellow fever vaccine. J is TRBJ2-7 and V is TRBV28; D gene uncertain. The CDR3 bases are TGTGCCAGCAGTCTCACGAACTACGAGCAGTACTTC. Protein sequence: CASSLTNYEQYF.